The present T cell receptor beta chain was sequenced within a study of response to subunit inactivated influenza vaccine. This clonotype was seen a few times. As yet, its antigen is unknown. In TCRdb, the RT-PCR reads were re-called with MiXCR into one record per CDR3 protein. The sample includes 800,000 or so distinct CDR3 sequences, 20% to 25% of them seen just once. Study-wide findings and caveats: Only a handful of new T cells, the authors suggested, are recruited with each seasonal influenza vaccination.

The germline V gene has CDR1 SGHRS and CDR2 YFSETQ. V gave up 2 bases and J gave up 6 bases, with 15 bases separating them. The CDR3 length is 15 residues. The material was PBMCs from blood, obtained less than 6 days after vaccination. This chain uses TRBV5-1 with TRBJ2-1; maybe TRBD1 (6 bases). The clonotype comes from a man aged 45 to 65 who received an inactivated influenza vaccine. The CDR3 protein is CASSFRQGPGNEQFF. The DNA for the CDR3 is TGCGCCAGCAGCTTTCGGCAGGGGCCTGGCAATGAGCAGTTCTTC.